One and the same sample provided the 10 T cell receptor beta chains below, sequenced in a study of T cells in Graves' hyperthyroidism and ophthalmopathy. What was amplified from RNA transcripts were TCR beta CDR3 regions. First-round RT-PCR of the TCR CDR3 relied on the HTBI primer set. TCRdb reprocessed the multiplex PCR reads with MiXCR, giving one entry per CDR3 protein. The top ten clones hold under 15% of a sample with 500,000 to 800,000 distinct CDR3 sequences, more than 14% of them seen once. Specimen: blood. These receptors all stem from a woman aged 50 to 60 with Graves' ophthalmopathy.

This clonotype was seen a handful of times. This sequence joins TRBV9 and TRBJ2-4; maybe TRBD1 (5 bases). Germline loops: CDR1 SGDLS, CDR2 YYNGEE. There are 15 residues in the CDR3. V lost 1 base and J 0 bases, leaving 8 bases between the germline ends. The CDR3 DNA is TGTGCCAGCAGCGTACAGGGCCTAGCCAAAAACATTCAGTACTTC. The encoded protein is CASSVQGLAKNIQYF. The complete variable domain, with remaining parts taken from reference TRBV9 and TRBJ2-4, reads DSGVTQTPKHLITATGQRVTLRCSPRSGDLSVYWYQQSLDQGLQFLIQYYNGEERAKGNILERFSAQQFPDLHSELNLSSLELGDSALYFCASSVQGLAKNIQYFGAGTRLSVL.

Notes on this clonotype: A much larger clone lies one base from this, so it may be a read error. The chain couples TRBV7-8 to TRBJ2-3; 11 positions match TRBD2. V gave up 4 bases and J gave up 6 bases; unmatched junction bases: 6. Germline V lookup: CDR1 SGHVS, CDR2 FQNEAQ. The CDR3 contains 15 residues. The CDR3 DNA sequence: TGTGCCAGCAGCTCAGGCGTAGCGGGAGGGGATACGCAGTATTTT. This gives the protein CASSSGVAGGDTQYF.

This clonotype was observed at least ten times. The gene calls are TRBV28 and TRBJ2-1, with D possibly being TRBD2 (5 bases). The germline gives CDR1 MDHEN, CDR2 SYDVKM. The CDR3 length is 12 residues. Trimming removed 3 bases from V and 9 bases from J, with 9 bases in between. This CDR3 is CASSFQRIEQFF. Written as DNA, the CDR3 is TGTGCCAGCAGTTTCCAGCGGATTGAGCAGTTCTTC.

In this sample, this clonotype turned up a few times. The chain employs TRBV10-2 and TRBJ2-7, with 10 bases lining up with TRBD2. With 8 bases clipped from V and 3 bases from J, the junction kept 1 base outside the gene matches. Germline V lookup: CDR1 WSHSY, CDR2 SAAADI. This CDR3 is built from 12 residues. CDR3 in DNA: TGCGCCAGCCTAGCGGGGGTCTACGAGCAGTACTTC. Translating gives CASLAGVYEQYF.

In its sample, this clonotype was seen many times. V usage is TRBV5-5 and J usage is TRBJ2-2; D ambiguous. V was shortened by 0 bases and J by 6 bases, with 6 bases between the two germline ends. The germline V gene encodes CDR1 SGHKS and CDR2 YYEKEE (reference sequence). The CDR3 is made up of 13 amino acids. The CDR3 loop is CASSLVRAGELFF. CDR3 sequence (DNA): TGTGCCAGCAGCTTGGTTCGGGCCGGGGAGCTGTTTTTT.

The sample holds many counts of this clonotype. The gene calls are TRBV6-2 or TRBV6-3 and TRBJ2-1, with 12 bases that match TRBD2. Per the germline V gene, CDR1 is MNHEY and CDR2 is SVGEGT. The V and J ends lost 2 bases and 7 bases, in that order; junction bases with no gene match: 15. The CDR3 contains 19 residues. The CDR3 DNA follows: TGTGCCAGCAGTTACGTGACTAGCGGGAGTCGGATGTCAGGGAATGAGCAGTTCTTC. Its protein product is CASSYVTSGSRMSGNEQFF.

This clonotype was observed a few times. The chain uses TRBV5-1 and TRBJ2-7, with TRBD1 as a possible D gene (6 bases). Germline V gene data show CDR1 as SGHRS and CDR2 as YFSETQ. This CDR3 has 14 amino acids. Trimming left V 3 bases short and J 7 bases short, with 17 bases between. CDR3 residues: CASSSDRTLPEQYF. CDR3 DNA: TGCGCCAGCAGCTCTGACAGGACACTACCGGAGCAGTACTTC. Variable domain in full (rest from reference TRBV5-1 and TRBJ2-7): KAGVTQTPRYLIKTRGQQVTLSCSPISGHRSVSWYQQTPGQGLQFLFEYFSETQRNKGNFPGRFSGRQFSNSRSEMNVSTLELGDSALYLCASSSDRTLPEQYFGPGTRLTVT.

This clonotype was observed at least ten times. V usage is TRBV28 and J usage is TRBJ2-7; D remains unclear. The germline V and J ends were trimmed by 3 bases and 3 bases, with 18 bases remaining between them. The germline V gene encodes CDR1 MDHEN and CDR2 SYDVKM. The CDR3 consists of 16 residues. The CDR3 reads CASSFSLQDRSYEQYF. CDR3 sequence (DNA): TGTGCCAGCAGTTTTTCCCTACAAGATAGGAGCTACGAGCAGTACTTC.

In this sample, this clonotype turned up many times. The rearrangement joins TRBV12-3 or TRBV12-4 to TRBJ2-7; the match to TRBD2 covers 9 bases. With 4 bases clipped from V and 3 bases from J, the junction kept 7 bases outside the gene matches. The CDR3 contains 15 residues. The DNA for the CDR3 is TGTGCCAGCAGTTCCCGGACTAGCGTGTTCTACGAGCAGTACTTC. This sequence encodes CASSSRTSVFYEQYF.

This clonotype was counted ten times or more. CDR3 sequence (DNA): TGCAGTGCTTTGGACAGCCAGAAAAGCAATCAGCCCCAGCATTTT. Its protein is CSALDSQKSNQPQHF. The V and J genes are TRBV20-1 and TRBJ1-5; possible D gene TRBD1, 6 bases. This CDR3 is 15 amino acids long. CDR1 DFQATT and CDR2 SNEGSKA come from the germline V gene (reference sequence). V was cut by 5 bases and J by 1 base, with 15 bases left in between.